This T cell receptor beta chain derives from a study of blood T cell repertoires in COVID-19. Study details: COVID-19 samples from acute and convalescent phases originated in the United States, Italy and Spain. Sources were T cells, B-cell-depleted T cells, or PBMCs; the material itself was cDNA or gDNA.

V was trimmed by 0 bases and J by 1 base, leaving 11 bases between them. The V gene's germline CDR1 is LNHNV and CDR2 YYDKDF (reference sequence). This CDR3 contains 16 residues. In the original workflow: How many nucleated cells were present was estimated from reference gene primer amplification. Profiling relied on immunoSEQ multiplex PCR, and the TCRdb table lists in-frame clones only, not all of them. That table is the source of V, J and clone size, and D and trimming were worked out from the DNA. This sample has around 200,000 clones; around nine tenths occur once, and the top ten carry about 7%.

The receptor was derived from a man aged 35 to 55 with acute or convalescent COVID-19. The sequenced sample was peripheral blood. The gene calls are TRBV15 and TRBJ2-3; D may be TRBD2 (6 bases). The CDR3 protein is CATSRETSPGTDTQYF. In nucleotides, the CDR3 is TGTGCCACCAGCAGAGAAACTAGCCCCGGCACAGATACGCAGTATTTT.